Below are 5 T cell receptor beta chains sequenced from a single sample in a study of blood T cell repertoires in COVID-19. Clones were read by immunoSEQ multiplex PCR, and TCRdb kept only the in-frame ones, dropping some. This table has 240,000 or so clones, over 75% appearing once. Sequenced: peripheral blood. The source of these receptors is a man under 40 who had recovered from COVID-19.

V is TRBV10-2 and J is TRBJ1-3, with TRBD1 as a possible D gene (5 bases). V lost 8 bases, J lost 4 bases, and 12 bases lay in between. CDR3 length: 13 amino acids. Germline loops: CDR1 WSHSY, CDR2 SAAADI. This CDR3 is CASRGGAGNTIYF. CDR3 nucleotides: TGCGCCAGCCGAGGCGGGGCAGGAAACACCATATATTTT.

This clone was seen a handful of times. The chain has TRBV4-2 and TRBJ2-1, with TRBD2 matching 14 bases. Germline V lookup: CDR1 LGHNA, CDR2 YNFKEQ. This CDR3 has 16 residues. V trimming: 0 bases; J trimming: 6 bases; junction bases outside the gene matches: 1. CDR3 in amino acids: CASSQDGTSGGNEQFF. DNA of the CDR3: TGTGCCAGCAGCCAAGATGGGACTAGCGGGGGCAATGAGCAGTTCTTC.

V is TRBV6-2 or TRBV6-3 and J is TRBJ1-5, with a weak D call TRBD1 (5 bases). Trimming left V 4 bases short and J 3 bases short, with 13 bases between. The CDR3 loop spans 15 amino acids. Germline V gene sequence: CDR1 MNHEY, CDR2 SVGEGT. The CDR3 region has the DNA TGTGCCAGCAGTTCCCCCCAGGGCATCAATCAGCCCCAGCATTTT. Residues: CASSSPQGINQPQHF.

This sequence joins TRBV18 and TRBJ1-2, with 8 bases identical to TRBD1. The CDR3 is 14 amino acids. Germline V lookup: CDR1 KGHSH, CDR2 LQKENI. Trimming at V came to 5 bases and at J to 2 bases, leaving 4 bases not matched to a gene. The CDR3 region has the DNA TGTGCCAGCTCAACGGGACAGGAGAACTATGGCTACACCTTC. Protein product: CASSTGQENYGYTF.

Here the CDR3 reads CASSEGLAGVTDTQYF. Here the CDR3 DNA reads TGTGCCAGCAGTGAAGGACTAGCGGGGGTCACAGATACGCAGTATTTT. The chain employs TRBV6-1 and TRBJ2-3; TRBD2 agrees at 12 bases. There are 16 residues in the CDR3. The V gene end was trimmed by 1 base and the J gene end by 2 bases; junction bases not matched to a gene: 1. Germline assignment: CDR1 MNHNS and CDR2 SASEGT.